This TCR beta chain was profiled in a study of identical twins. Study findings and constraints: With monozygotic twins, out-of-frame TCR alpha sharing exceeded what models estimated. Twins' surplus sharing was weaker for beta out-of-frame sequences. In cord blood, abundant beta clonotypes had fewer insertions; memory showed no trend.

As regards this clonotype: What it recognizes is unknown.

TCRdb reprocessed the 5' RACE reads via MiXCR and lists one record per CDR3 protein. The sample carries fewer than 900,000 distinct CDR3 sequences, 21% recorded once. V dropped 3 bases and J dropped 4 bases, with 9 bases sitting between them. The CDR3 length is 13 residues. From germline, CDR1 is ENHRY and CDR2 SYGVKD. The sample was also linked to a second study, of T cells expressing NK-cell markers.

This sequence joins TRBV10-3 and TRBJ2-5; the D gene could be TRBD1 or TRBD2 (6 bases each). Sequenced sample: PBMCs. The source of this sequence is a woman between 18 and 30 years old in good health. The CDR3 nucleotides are TGTGCCATCAGTGAAGGGGGGACAGAGACCCAGTACTTC. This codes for CAISEGGTETQYF.